This record looks at one T cell receptor beta chain sequence and its context. This sample stems from a study of PD-1 blockade in classical Hodgkin lymphoma. Stated time point: cycle 4 day 1 (C4D1), after 6 weeks of nivolumab. Relapse was seen in all patients after autologous stem cell transplantation, and brentuximab vedotin exposure was variable. The J segment lost 3 bases and the V segment lost 2 bases, leaving 2 bases of the junction unmatched. Germline V CDR1 and CDR2: MNHEY, SVGAGI. CDR3 length: 16 amino acids. Assay used: immunoSEQ multiplex PCR; TCRdb lists only in-frame clones, some missing. The sample contains tens of thousands of clones, roughly 77% of which appear only once.

The clonotype was recovered from a human donor with classical Hodgkin lymphoma. The chain employs TRBV6-5 and TRBJ2-6, with 9 positions matching TRBD1. The sequencing used peripheral blood mononuclear cells (PBMCs), collected before the fourth cycle of nivolumab. In nucleotides, the CDR3 is TGTGCCAGCAGTTACGGGACAGGGAGTGGGGCCAACGTCCTGACTTTC. Translation: CASSYGTGSGANVLTF.